The 22 T cell receptor beta chains below were found in one sample sequenced in a study of response to subunit inactivated influenza vaccine. TCRdb processed the RT-PCR reads anew with MiXCR; each CDR3 protein has one entry. The table records roughly 160,000 distinct CDR3 sequences, 9.5% to 12% of them present only once. The sample here was CD8+ T cells sorted from PBMCs, taken around 25 months after vaccination. The receptors stem from a man in his fifties or sixties who received an inactivated influenza vaccine.

The chain carries TRBV4-1 and TRBJ2-1; D possibly uses TRBD1 or TRBD2 (5 bases each). The CDR3 has 17 amino acids. From germline, CDR1 is MGHRA and CDR2 YSYEKL. V lost 1 base and J 7 bases, leaving 20 bases between the germline ends. CDR3 protein: CASSQGSGTGLVNEQFF. DNA for the CDR3: TGCGCCAGCAGCCAAGGTTCCGGGACCGGGCTTGTGAATGAGCAGTTCTTC.

This clonotype was detected a few times. V is TRBV7-9 and J is TRBJ2-1; D gene unclear. Looked up from germline, CDR1 is SEHNR and CDR2 is FQNEAQ (reference sequence). V lost 11 bases to trimming and J lost 1 base, with 6 bases between them. The CDR3 totals 11 residues. The CDR3 DNA reads TGTGCCGCGTTGTCCTACAATGAGCAGTTCTTC. It encodes CAALSYNEQFF.

The table lists this clonotype with a few counts. The chain has TRBV4-3 and TRBJ2-3, with TRBD2 identical over 14 bases. Germline V CDR1 and CDR2: LGHNA, YSLEER. The CDR3 has 19 amino acids. J gave up 1 base and V 5 bases, and 11 bases lay outside the gene matches. CDR3 loop: CASSSPVGLAGVRTDTQYF. CDR3 coding DNA: TGCGCCAGCAGCTCTCCGGTGGGACTAGCGGGAGTGCGCACAGATACGCAGTATTTT.

In this sample, this clonotype turned up many times. One end of the junction varies from germline; a read error may be responsible. The genes are TRBV12-3 or TRBV12-4 and TRBJ2-5, with TRBD1 matching 7 bases. The CDR3 is 13 amino acids. CDR3 protein: CASGQDNQKTQYF. The CDR3 coding sequence is TGTGCCAGCGGACAGGATAACCAAAAGACCCAGTACTTC.

This clonotype has only a few counts. V is TRBV12-3 or TRBV12-4 and J is TRBJ2-1; tentative D call: TRBD2 (6 bases). The CDR3 consists of 15 residues. V gave up 6 bases and J gave up 0 bases, with 12 bases separating them. The CDR3 sequence: CASRDRGSSYNEQFF. CDR3 sequence (DNA): TGTGCCAGCAGGGATCGGGGGAGCTCCTACAATGAGCAGTTCTTC.

This clonotype has at least ten counts. This sequence joins TRBV3-1 and TRBJ2-5, with D unclear. The CDR3 runs to 13 residues. Per the germline V gene, CDR1 is LGHDT and CDR2 is YNNKEL (reference sequence). V lost 1 base and J 5 bases, leaving 8 bases between the germline ends. The CDR3 DNA is TGTGCCAGCAGCCAAGGGATTGGGGAGACCCAGTACTTC. Its translation: CASSQGIGETQYF.

The chain carries TRBV6-5 and TRBJ2-7, with 7 bases identical to TRBD2. The CDR3 has 14 residues. CDR1 and CDR2 from the germline V gene are MNHEY and SVGAGI. V gave up 2 bases and J gave up 1 base; unmatched junction bases: 2. CDR3 loop: CASSYLGGSYEQYF. CDR3 bases: TGTGCCAGCAGTTACCTGGGAGGGTCCTACGAGCAGTACTTC.

The rearrangement joins TRBV20-1 to TRBJ2-7, with D perhaps matching TRBD1 (6 bases). With 5 bases removed from V and 3 bases from J, the gap between germline ends came to 20 bases. Germline V gene data show CDR1 as DFQATT and CDR2 as SNEGSKA (reference sequence). This CDR3 spans 15 amino acids. CDR3 DNA: TGCAGTGCTGCTTCAACCCAGGGGACCCTCTACGAGCAGTACTTC. Translating it yields CSAASTQGTLYEQYF.

Only a few counts were recorded for this clonotype. This rearrangement joins TRBV6-2 or TRBV6-3 to TRBJ1-1, with D possibly matching TRBD1 (6 bases). Germline V gene lookup returns CDR1 MNHEY and CDR2 SVGEGT. V shed 6 bases and J shed 3 bases, with 14 bases lying between them. The CDR3 runs to 14 residues. CDR3 amino acids: CASSDQGYDTEAFF. CDR3 bases: TGTGCCAGCAGCGACCAGGGGTATGACACTGAAGCTTTCTTT.

This rearrangement joins TRBV3-1 to TRBJ2-5; possibly TRBD2 for D (5 bases). V lost 1 base, J lost 5 bases, and 26 bases lay in between. The CDR3 consists of 19 residues. Per the germline V gene, CDR1 is LGHDT and CDR2 is YNNKEL (reference sequence). CDR3 nucleotide sequence: TGTGCCAGCAGCCAAGTCGAAGTGAGTGGACGGATTGGGGAGGAGACCCAGTACTTC. Translation gives CASSQVEVSGRIGEETQYF.

This clonotype was counted a few times. The chain uses TRBV18 and TRBJ2-7; 9 nucleotides match TRBD1. The CDR3 totals 16 residues. CDR1 and CDR2 (germline): KGHSH, LQKENI. V dropped 0 bases and J dropped 4; count of bases not matched to a gene: 7. The CDR3 sequence is CASSPPDRGTLYEQYF. CDR3 nucleotide sequence: TGTGCCAGCTCACCACCAGACAGGGGGACTCTGTACGAGCAGTACTTC.

V usage is TRBV6-5 and J usage is TRBJ2-1; 16 bases match TRBD2. CDR1 is MNHEY, CDR2 SVGAGI, per germline. The J segment lost 6 bases and the V segment lost 4 bases, leaving 9 bases of the junction unmatched. The CDR3 is 18 residues long. The chain's CDR3 is CASSSQPGLAGGPNEQFF. CDR3 in DNA: TGTGCCAGCAGTTCCCAGCCGGGACTAGCGGGAGGGCCCAATGAGCAGTTCTTC.

This clonotype showed up just a few times. The chain recombines TRBV10-2 with TRBJ1-1, with D unresolved. V gave up 3 bases and J gave up 1 base, with 9 bases separating them. The CDR3 loop spans 14 amino acids. The V gene's germline CDR1 is WSHSY and CDR2 SAAADI. CDR3 bases: TGCGCCAGCAGTGATGATTTGGGGAACACTGAAGCTTTCTTT. Translating it yields CASSDDLGNTEAFF.

The V call is TRBV7-9, the J call TRBJ2-5; no clear D gene. Between the trimmed V and J ends, which lost 5 bases and 5 bases, there was a span of 12 bases. The CDR3 is 13 residues long. CDR1 SEHNR and CDR2 FQNEAQ come from the germline V gene (reference sequence). The CDR3 loop reads CASSDINRETQYF. Here the CDR3 DNA reads TGTGCCAGCAGCGACATAAATCGGGAGACCCAGTACTTC.

On this clonotype itself: The junction and the germline gene differ at one end; a read error may be behind it. The CDR3 sequence: CASSQTPSTNEKLFF. CDR3 DNA sequence: TGTGCTAGCAGCCAGACACCGTCAACTAATGAAAAACTGTTTTTT. The genes are TRBV7-7 and TRBJ1-4; D is ambiguous. This CDR3 is built from 15 residues. Germline V gives CDR1 SSHAT, CDR2 FNYEAQ (reference sequence).

Only one count was recorded for this clonotype. The chain employs TRBV4-3 and TRBJ2-2, with D unclear. V was shortened by 0 bases and J by 1 base, with 9 bases between the two germline ends. CDR1 is LGHNA, CDR2 YSLEER, per germline. The CDR3 covers 16 residues. The CDR3 sequence: CASSQDRYWNTGELFF. DNA for the CDR3: TGCGCCAGCAGCCAAGATAGGTACTGGAACACCGGGGAGCTGTTTTTT.

This clonotype was seen a handful of times. The rearrangement uses TRBV2 and TRBJ2-7, with D perhaps TRBD1 or TRBD2 (5 bases each). Trimming took off 6 bases at V and 2 bases at J, with 14 bases between the two ends. CDR3 length: 14 amino acids. Looked up from germline, CDR1 is SNHLY and CDR2 is FYNNEI. The CDR3 loop reads CASRGEYRAYEQYF. The CDR3 DNA reads TGTGCCAGCAGAGGGGAGTACAGAGCCTACGAGCAGTACTTC.

V gene TRBV11-2 combines with J gene TRBJ2-3; 12 bases are a match to TRBD2. The ends lost 5 bases at V and 4 bases at J; junction bases unmatched: 10. Germline loops: CDR1 SGHAT, CDR2 FQNNGV. The CDR3 consists of 17 residues. This CDR3 is CASSTWTSGIVADTQYF. CDR3 in DNA: TGTGCCAGCAGCACCTGGACTAGCGGGATAGTGGCAGATACGCAGTATTTT.

This clonotype was seen a few times. This sequence joins TRBV7-9 and TRBJ2-2, with 10 bases lining up with TRBD2. Per the germline V gene, CDR1 is SEHNR and CDR2 is FQNEAQ (reference sequence). This CDR3 region has 17 residues. V lost 5 bases to trimming and J lost 7 bases; unmatched junction nucleotides: 13. The CDR3 DNA follows: TGTGCCAGCAGCCCCCGAGGCGTAGCGGGAGGAGTCGGGGAGCTGTTTTTT. Amino acids: CASSPRGVAGGVGELFF.

This clonotype was picked up many times. This sequence joins TRBV12-3 or TRBV12-4 and TRBJ2-7, with unresolved D. V was cut by 5 bases and J by 0 bases, with 8 bases left in between. The CDR3 totals 13 residues. The CDR3: CASSPPNSYEQYF. CDR3 DNA: TGTGCCAGCAGTCCCCCAAACTCCTACGAGCAGTACTTC.

A few counts support this clonotype. The chain is built from TRBV6-2 or TRBV6-3 and TRBJ2-1; tentative D call: TRBD1 (6 bases). The CDR3 extends over 16 amino acids. CDR1 MNHEY and CDR2 SVGEGT come from the germline V gene. V was trimmed by 5 bases and J by 4 bases, leaving 18 bases between them. The CDR3 sequence is CASSPVEGGGYNEQFF. DNA of the CDR3: TGTGCCAGCAGTCCCGTTGAAGGGGGTGGTTACAATGAGCAGTTCTTC.

The chain carries TRBV12-3 or TRBV12-4 and TRBJ1-2; D gene unclear. Trimming took 3 bases from V and 5 from J, leaving 4 bases between them. The CDR3 consists of 11 residues. CDR3: CASSFGYGYTF. In nucleotides, the CDR3 is TGTGCCAGCAGTTTCGGATATGGCTACACCTTC.